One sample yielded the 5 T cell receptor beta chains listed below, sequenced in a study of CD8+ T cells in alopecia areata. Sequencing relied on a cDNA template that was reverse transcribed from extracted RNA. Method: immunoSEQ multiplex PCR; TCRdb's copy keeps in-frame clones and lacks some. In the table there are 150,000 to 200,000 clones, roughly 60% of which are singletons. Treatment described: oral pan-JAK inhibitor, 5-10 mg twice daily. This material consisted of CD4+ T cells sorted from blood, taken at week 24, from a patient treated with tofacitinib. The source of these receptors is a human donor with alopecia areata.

The CDR3, as DNA: TGTGCCAGCAGCGGACGACTAGAGGGGCGAACAGATACGCAGTATTTT. It yields the protein CASSGRLEGRTDTQYF. The rearrangement uses TRBV9 and TRBJ2-3; maybe TRBD2 (6 bases). The CDR3 covers 16 residues. The V and J ends lost 3 bases and 3 bases respectively, with 17 bases between them. Germline V gives CDR1 SGDLS, CDR2 YYNGEE.

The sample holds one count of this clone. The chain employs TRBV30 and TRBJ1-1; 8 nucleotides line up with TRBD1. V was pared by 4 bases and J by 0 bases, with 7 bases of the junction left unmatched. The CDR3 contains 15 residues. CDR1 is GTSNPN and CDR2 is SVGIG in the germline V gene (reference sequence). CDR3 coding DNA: TGTGCCTGGACCCCCAGGGGGCGGATGAACACTGAAGCTTTCTTT. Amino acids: CAWTPRGRMNTEAFF.

The CDR3 loop is CSALRGPNEKLFF. DNA for the CDR3: TGCAGCGCCCTCAGGGGCCCGAATGAAAAACTGTTTTTT. The chain combines TRBV29-1 with TRBJ1-4, with a weak D call TRBD1 (6 bases). V was shortened by 7 bases and J by 5 bases, with 14 bases between the two germline ends. The germline V gene has CDR1 SQVTM and CDR2 ANQGSEA. CDR3 length: 13 residues.

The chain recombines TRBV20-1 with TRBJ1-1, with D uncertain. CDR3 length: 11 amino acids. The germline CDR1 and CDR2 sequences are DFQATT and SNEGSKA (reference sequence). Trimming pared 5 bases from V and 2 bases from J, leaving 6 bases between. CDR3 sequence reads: CSAPYNTEAFF. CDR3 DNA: TGCAGTGCTCCCTATAACACTGAAGCTTTCTTT.

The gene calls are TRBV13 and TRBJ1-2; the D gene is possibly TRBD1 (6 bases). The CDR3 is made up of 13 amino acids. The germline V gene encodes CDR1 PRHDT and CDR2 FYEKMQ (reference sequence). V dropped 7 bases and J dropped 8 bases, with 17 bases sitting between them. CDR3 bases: TGTGCCAGCACCGACAGGACAACACGGGGCTACACCTTC. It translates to CASTDRTTRGYTF.